This TCR beta chain was sequenced for a study of T cells in Graves' hyperthyroidism and ophthalmopathy. The V gene end was trimmed by 6 bases and the J gene end by 4 bases; junction bases not matched to a gene: 14. The CDR3 sequence is 17 residues long. From germline, CDR1 is SNHLY and CDR2 FYNNEI. Authors of the study amplified TCR beta CDR3 regions from RNA transcripts. First-round RT-PCR with HTBI primers amplified the TCR CDR3 region. TCRdb analysed the multiplex PCR reads with MiXCR anew, one entry per CDR3 protein. The table has some 600,000 distinct CDR3 sequences, more than 45% seen once; the top ten hold roughly 8.2%.

This chain uses TRBV2 with TRBJ1-3; 8 bases match TRBD1. This clonotype was sampled from a woman aged 18-35 years with Graves' hyperthyroidism. What was sequenced was peripheral blood or thyroid tissue (not recorded which). CDR3 loop: CASRTGGPGQAGNTIYF. In DNA, the CDR3 is TGTGCCAGCAGAACCGGCGGACCGGGACAGGCCGGAAACACCATATATTTT.